A single sample is the source of the 31 T cell receptor beta chains below, sequenced in a study of vaccination and CD4 T cells after COVID-19. Treatment in this sample: approximately 11-day PBMC culture with coronavirus spike peptide pools or control peptides (ViraFEST assay). Collection of the unexposed donor's CD4+ T cells took place before the COVID-19 pandemic (2011-2018). Scientists ran DNA taken from cultured CD4+ T cells through the Oncomine TCR Beta short-read assay for sequencing. Genomic DNA from cultured CD4+ T cells was extracted. TCRdb analysed the PCR reads with MiXCR anew, one entry per CDR3 protein. This table has about 10,000 distinct CDR3 sequences, 30% to 35% appearing once. Antigen specificity for these receptors is unknown. Sequenced sample: CD4+ T cells from blood, cultured in vitro. Source of these receptors: a human donor in good health.

In its sample, this clonotype was seen a few times. This chain connects TRBV24-1 to TRBJ2-4; tentative D call: TRBD2 (5 bases). Between the trimmed V and J ends, which lost 3 bases and 9 bases, there was a span of 11 bases. Per the germline V gene, CDR1 is KGHDR and CDR2 is SFDVKD. The CDR3 extends over 13 amino acids. DNA of the CDR3: TGTGCCACCAGTGATCGGACTTATAGCATTCAGTACTTC. Encoded protein: CATSDRTYSIQYF.

V usage is TRBV24-1 and J usage is TRBJ2-3; TRBD2 agrees at 8 bases. The ends lost 3 bases at V and 5 bases at J; junction bases unmatched: 9. The CDR3 is 16 amino acids. Germline CDR1 and CDR2: KGHDR and SFDVKD. CDR3 nucleotides: TGTGCCACCAGTGATACCCAGCGGGAGATCGAAGATACGCAGTATTTT. The encoded protein is CATSDTQREIEDTQYF.

This rearrangement joins TRBV29-1 to TRBJ2-1; D tentatively fits TRBD1 or TRBD2 (5 bases each). Germline V gives CDR1 SQVTM, CDR2 ANQGSEA. The CDR3 sequence is 14 residues long. V was clipped by 1 base and J by 1 base, with 8 bases between them. CDR3 sequence reads: CSVEGGGSYNEQFF. CDR3 nucleotides: TGCAGCGTTGAAGGGGGCGGGTCCTACAATGAGCAGTTCTTC.

The chain is built from TRBV27 and TRBJ1-4; D is undetermined. Between the trimmed V and J ends, which lost 5 bases and 8 bases, there was a span of 9 bases. Germline values: CDR1 MNHEY, CDR2 SMNVEV (reference sequence). The CDR3 contains 12 residues. CDR3 in amino acids: CASSGIGEKLFF. The CDR3 DNA sequence: TGTGCCAGCAGTGGAATAGGGGAAAAACTGTTTTTT.

This clonotype was picked up a small number of times. The chain combines TRBV10-3 with TRBJ2-7; 14 bases are a match to TRBD2. Losses at the gene ends were 6 bases for V and 3 bases for J; bases not matched to a gene: 7. Germline lookup yields CDR1 ENHRY and CDR2 SYGVKD. The CDR3 has 16 residues. This chain's CDR3 is CAIRGLAGVLGYEQYF. CDR3 nucleotides: TGTGCCATCAGGGGACTAGCGGGAGTTTTAGGCTACGAGCAGTACTTC.

V usage is TRBV5-4 and J usage is TRBJ1-6, with 7 bases aligning to TRBD1. Germline V lookup: CDR1 SGHNT, CDR2 YYREEE (reference sequence). J lost 6 bases, V lost 0 bases, and 6 bases had no gene match. The CDR3 extends over 16 amino acids. CDR3 bases: TGTGCCAGCAGCTTGGCAGGACAGGCCCTTAATTCACCCCTCCACTTT. Translation gives CASSLAGQALNSPLHF. The full variable domain, its missing parts supplied by reference TRBV5-4 and TRBJ1-6, is ETGVTQSPTHLIKTRGQQVTLRCSSQSGHNTVSWYQQALGQGPQFIFQYYREEENGRGNFPPRFSGLQFPNYSSELNVNALELDDSALYLCASSLAGQALNSPLHFGNGTRLTVT.

For the CDR3, the DNA is TGTGCCAGCAAGGGCGAGCAGTACTTC. Translated: CASKGEQYF. The chain joins TRBV6-1 to TRBJ2-7, with D unresolved. CDR1 is MNHNS and CDR2 is SASEGT in the germline V gene. There are 9 residues in the CDR3. The V end lost 7 bases, the J end lost 6 bases, and 4 bases lay between the germline ends.

This chain links TRBV7-2 with TRBJ2-5; the D is unclear. V was shortened by 5 bases and J by 4 bases, with 8 bases between the two germline ends. Germline V gene lookup returns CDR1 SGHTA and CDR2 FQGNSA. This CDR3 spans 12 amino acids. The CDR3 spells CASSAVRETQYF. CDR3 nucleotide sequence: TGTGCCAGCAGCGCCGTCAGAGAGACCCAGTACTTC.

The chain links TRBV12-3 or TRBV12-4 to TRBJ1-2; 7 bases agree with TRBD1. This CDR3 has 13 residues. The J segment lost 8 bases and the V segment lost 7 bases, leaving 10 bases of the junction unmatched. CDR3 bases: TGTGCCAGCAATACACAGGGGCCGGAGGGCTACACCTTC. Protein product: CASNTQGPEGYTF.

The V and J genes are TRBV6-1 and TRBJ1-1; perhaps TRBD1 as D (6 bases). CDR1 is MNHNS, CDR2 SASEGT, per germline. This CDR3 contains 15 residues. Trimming took off 6 bases at V and 6 bases at J, with 20 bases between the two ends. The CDR3, as DNA: TGTGCCAGCAGCCCACAGGGACAACGTCTCCCTGAAGCTTTCTTT. It translates to CASSPQGQRLPEAFF.

The chain carries TRBV5-4 and TRBJ1-1, with D hard to call. V lost 2 bases, J lost 1 base, and 3 bases lay in between. CDR1 and CDR2 (germline): SGHNT, YYREEE (reference sequence). This CDR3 has 12 amino acids. CDR3: CASSFPNTEAFF. CDR3 sequence (DNA): TGTGCCAGCAGCTTCCCGAACACTGAAGCTTTCTTT. The whole variable domain, filled in from reference TRBV5-4 and TRBJ1-1, reads ETGVTQSPTHLIKTRGQQVTLRCSSQSGHNTVSWYQQALGQGPQFIFQYYREEENGRGNFPPRFSGLQFPNYSSELNVNALELDDSALYLCASSFPNTEAFFGQGTRLTVV.

The gene calls are TRBV7-9 and TRBJ1-4; D gene ambiguous. Germline loops: CDR1 SEHNR, CDR2 FQNEAQ (reference sequence). The length of the CDR3 is 15 residues. Trimming shortened V by 5 bases and J by 6 bases, and 16 bases separated the two germline ends. CDR3 sequence reads: CASSPDGRSDEKLFF. The CDR3 coding sequence is TGTGCCAGCAGCCCGGATGGGAGAAGTGATGAAAAACTGTTTTTT.

This clonotype was seen a few times. The V call is TRBV6-2 or TRBV6-3, the J call TRBJ2-3; 8 bases are a match to TRBD1. The CDR3 runs 14 residues. Germline V gives CDR1 MNHEY, CDR2 SVGEGT. Unmatched junction bases numbered 7, after V lost 7 bases and J lost 4 bases. For the CDR3, the DNA is TGTGCCAGCACCCACAGGGGGGTTCCAGATACGCAGTATTTT. Protein product: CASTHRGVPDTQYF.

The chain links TRBV28 to TRBJ1-1; possibly TRBD1 for D (5 bases). Germline CDR1 reads MDHEN; CDR2 reads SYDVKM. The length of the CDR3 is 14 residues. Trimming cost V 6 bases and J 3 bases, with 14 bases left between them. The DNA of the CDR3 is TGTGCCAGCAGGAACCCAGGGTATCACACTGAAGCTTTCTTT. This translates into CASRNPGYHTEAFF.

There are a few counts of this clonotype. This rearrangement joins TRBV7-9 to TRBJ2-5; TRBD1 aligns across 10 bases. Per germline, CDR1 SEHNR and CDR2 FQNEAQ (reference sequence). Trimming at V came to 4 bases and at J to 0 bases, leaving 5 bases not matched to a gene. The CDR3 has 16 residues. In nucleotides, the CDR3 is TGTGCCAGCAGCTCTGGGGACAGGGGAAACCAAGAGACCCAGTACTTC. The encoded protein is CASSSGDRGNQETQYF.

This sequence joins TRBV27 and TRBJ2-1; TRBD1 agrees at 8 bases. After removal of 6 bases from V and 3 bases from J, the junction contained 7 bases not matched to a gene. There are 15 residues in the CDR3. Germline loops: CDR1 MNHEY, CDR2 SMNVEV (reference sequence). The CDR3 region is CASRAARGLYNEQFF. DNA of the CDR3: TGTGCCAGCAGAGCCGCCAGGGGGCTCTACAATGAGCAGTTCTTC.

The chain recombines TRBV19 with TRBJ2-1, with 7 bases matching TRBD1. V was pared by 4 bases and J by 5 bases, with 5 bases of the junction left unmatched. Per the germline V gene, CDR1 is LNHDA and CDR2 is SQIVND (reference sequence). The CDR3 covers 14 residues. CDR3 sequence: CASSKGAGHNEQFF. The DNA for the CDR3 is TGTGCCAGTAGTAAGGGGGCGGGCCACAATGAGCAGTTCTTC.

The chain combines TRBV27 with TRBJ1-2; TRBD1 might be the D (5 bases). The V end was cut by 5 bases, the J end by 4 bases, with 17 bases between. Germline V gives CDR1 MNHEY, CDR2 SMNVEV (reference sequence). The CDR3 runs to 15 residues. CDR3 sequence (DNA): TGTGCCAGCAGTCCACCCCAGGGTACTCTCTATGGCTACACCTTC. Translating gives CASSPPQGTLYGYTF.

The rearrangement links TRBV6-1 to TRBJ2-1; D may correspond to TRBD1 or TRBD2 (7 bases each). Germline CDR1 reads MNHNS; CDR2 reads SASEGT. This CDR3 has 14 residues. Between the trimmed V and J ends, which lost 6 bases and 5 bases, there was a span of 14 bases. The CDR3 sequence is CASRDQGGDNEQFF. The CDR3 nucleotides read TGTGCCAGCAGGGACCAGGGGGGGGACAATGAGCAGTTCTTC.

The chain recombines TRBV27 with TRBJ2-7, with TRBD1 as a possible D gene (6 bases). V shed 5 bases and J shed 2 bases, with 16 bases lying between them. CDR1 is MNHEY, CDR2 SMNVEV, per germline (reference sequence). The CDR3 sequence is 15 residues long. CDR3 region: CASSPSTGDTYEQYF. In DNA form, the CDR3 reads TGTGCCAGCAGTCCATCGACAGGTGATACCTACGAGCAGTACTTC.

This clonotype showed up just a few times. J is TRBJ2-3 and V is TRBV20-1; 8 bases map to TRBD1. Germline-derived CDR1 and CDR2 are DFQATT and SNEGSKA (reference sequence). With V trimmed by 6 bases and J by 1 base, 6 bases remained unmatched. This CDR3 contains 14 residues. CDR3 sequence: CSAPGQVGTDTQYF. DNA of the CDR3: TGCAGTGCCCCGGGACAGGTGGGCACAGATACGCAGTATTTT.

The chain couples TRBV7-6 to TRBJ2-1; TRBD2 aligns across 7 bases. CDR1 SGHVS and CDR2 FNYEAQ come from the germline V gene. Germline trimming cut 3 bases from V and 5 bases from J; bases unmatched to any gene: 7. The CDR3 extends over 15 amino acids. CDR3 sequence reads: CASSFYGRPDNEQFF. Written as DNA, the CDR3 is TGTGCCAGCAGCTTTTACGGGAGGCCCGACAATGAGCAGTTCTTC.

The rearrangement joins TRBV6-5 to TRBJ1-1, with D hard to call. CDR3 length: 17 amino acids. V shed 0 bases and J shed 3 bases, with 17 bases lying between them. Looked up from germline, CDR1 is MNHEY and CDR2 is SVGAGI. The CDR3 region is CASSYSNSGVKYTEAFF. CDR3 nucleotide sequence: TGTGCCAGCAGTTACTCGAATTCGGGCGTTAAGTACACTGAAGCTTTCTTT.

V and J are TRBV27 and TRBJ2-3; D remains ambiguous. V was pared by 5 bases and J by 1 base, with 4 bases between. The CDR3 totals 12 residues. Germline CDR1 and CDR2: MNHEY and SMNVEV (reference sequence). The CDR3 nucleotides are TGTGCCAGCAGTCGGGGCACAGATACGCAGTATTTT. Its protein product is CASSRGTDTQYF.

This clonotype has a handful of counts. The chain combines TRBV6-1 with TRBJ2-5, with 9 positions matching TRBD1. Germline CDR1 is MNHNS and CDR2 is SASEGT. With V trimmed by 6 bases and J by 5 bases, 7 bases remained unmatched. The CDR3 is 14 residues long. Here the CDR3 DNA reads TGTGCCAGCAGGCGTATAGGACAGGGGGAGACCCAGTACTTC. Its translation is CASRRIGQGETQYF.

This chain joins TRBV28 and TRBJ2-3; 10 bases line up with TRBD2. In germline, CDR1 is MDHEN, CDR2 SYDVKM. CDR3 size: 17 residues. With 6 bases clipped from V and 2 bases from J, the junction kept 11 bases outside the gene matches. The CDR3 bases are TGTGCCAGCAGGACGTGGACTAGCGGAACCGTCACAGATACGCAGTATTTT. Its protein is CASRTWTSGTVTDTQYF.

The chain links TRBV11-2 to TRBJ1-1; D unresolved. CDR1 SGHAT and CDR2 FQNNGV come from the germline V gene. Trimming pared 0 bases from V and 0 bases from J, leaving 11 bases between. The CDR3 length is 16 residues. The CDR3 nucleotides read TGTGCCAGCAGCTTAGATCTGTGGCAGATGAACACTGAAGCTTTCTTT. This translates into CASSLDLWQMNTEAFF.

This chain links TRBV27 with TRBJ1-6; tentatively, D is TRBD1 (5 bases). Germline CDR1 is MNHEY and CDR2 is SMNVEV (reference sequence). Trimming left V 5 bases short and J 3 bases short, with 8 bases between. The CDR3 extends over 14 amino acids. In nucleotides, the CDR3 is TGTGCCAGCAGTGGCGACAGCTATAATTCACCCCTCCACTTT. It translates to CASSGDSYNSPLHF.

The gene calls are TRBV19 and TRBJ2-1; the match to TRBD2 covers 7 bases. This CDR3 is built from 14 residues. Germline V gives CDR1 LNHDA, CDR2 SQIVND (reference sequence). V trimming: 5 bases; J trimming: 9 bases; junction bases outside the gene matches: 10. CDR3 coding DNA: TGTGCCAGTAGTGGGAGGGCCCTGGCCCTTGAGCAGTTCTTC. Its translation is CASSGRALALEQFF.

This chain connects TRBV27 to TRBJ2-1; D is uncertain. Trimming shortened V by 3 bases and J by 2 bases, and 11 bases separated the two germline ends. The CDR3 spans 15 residues. Looked up from germline, CDR1 is MNHEY and CDR2 is SMNVEV (reference sequence). The CDR3 sequence: CASSLAASPYNEQFF. In DNA, the CDR3 is TGTGCCAGCAGTTTGGCGGCTTCCCCCTACAATGAGCAGTTCTTC.

This sequence joins TRBV5-8 and TRBJ2-1, with 7 bases lining up with TRBD2. Germline CDR1 reads SGHTS; CDR2 reads YDEGEE. This CDR3 comprises 13 residues. Trimming removed 10 bases from V and 7 bases from J; junction bases left unmatched: 11. CDR3 protein: CAGERGRDNEQFF. In nucleotides, the CDR3 is TGTGCCGGAGAGCGGGGCAGAGATAATGAGCAGTTCTTC. Supplemented by reference TRBV5-8 and TRBJ2-1, the full variable domain reads EAGVTQSPTHLIKTRGQQATLRCSPISGHTSVYWYQQALGLGLQFLLWYDEGEERNRGNFPPRFSGRQFPNYSSELNVNALELEDSALYLCAGERGRDNEQFFGPGTRLTVL.